The 10 T cell receptor beta chains below were found in one sample sequenced in a study of blood T cell repertoires in COVID-19. Here immunoSEQ multiplex PCR was the method, and the copy in TCRdb shows in-frame clones only, minus some. Of 90,000 to 120,000 clones in the sample, around 82% were seen once. Sequencing used peripheral blood. Every receptor here comes from a human donor in a cohort sampled during active COVID-19.

V gene TRBV3-1 (or the pseudogene TRBV3-2) combines with J gene TRBJ2-7; TRBD2 might be the D (6 bases). CDR1 is LGHDT and CDR2 is YNNKEL in the germline V gene (reference sequence). The CDR3 is 14 amino acids. V was cut by 2 bases and J by 6 bases, with 14 bases left in between. The CDR3 spells CASSQIPTGGEQYF. Written as DNA, the CDR3 is TGTGCCAGCAGCCAAATCCCGACCGGGGGCGAGCAGTACTTC.

This clone has more than one count but fewer than ten. The chain has TRBV5-1 and TRBJ1-1; D ambiguous. CDR1 is SGHRS and CDR2 is YFSETQ in the germline V gene. V dropped 0 bases and J dropped 0 bases, with 3 bases sitting between them. This CDR3 has 13 amino acids. CDR3 in DNA: TGCGCCAGCAGCTTGGGCGTGAACACTGAAGCTTTCTTT. Its translation: CASSLGVNTEAFF.

The J gene is TRBJ1-3, the V gene TRBV19; D ambiguous. CDR1 is LNHDA, CDR2 SQIVND, per germline (reference sequence). CDR3 length equals 15 residues. Between the trimmed V and J ends, which lost 4 bases and 0 bases, there was a span of 10 bases. The DNA for the CDR3 is TGTGCCAGTAGTAGGAGTACCGGCTCTGGAAACACCATATATTTT. Translated: CASSRSTGSGNTIYF.

This chain uses TRBV27 with TRBJ1-2, with TRBD1 identical over 12 bases. Germline CDR1 reads MNHEY; CDR2 reads SMNVEV (reference sequence). J lost 10 bases, V lost 8 bases, and 8 bases had no gene match. The CDR3 length is 13 residues. CDR3: CASGRDRGRDYTF. CDR3 DNA: TGTGCCAGCGGCCGGGACAGGGGGCGAGACTACACCTTC.

The chain employs TRBV9 and TRBJ1-2; D gene unclear. V was pared by 6 bases and J by 4 bases, with 19 bases between. This CDR3 spans 15 amino acids. Germline-derived CDR1 and CDR2 are SGDLS and YYNGEE. The CDR3, as DNA: TGTGCCAGCACCCGAGACATCCCTATACCCTATGGCTACACCTTC. Translation: CASTRDIPIPYGYTF.

The chain is built from TRBV7-2 and TRBJ2-5; 10 bases are a match to TRBD1. Germline V gene sequence: CDR1 SGHTA, CDR2 FQGNSA. The CDR3 length is 18 residues. The V and J ends lost 0 bases and 1 base, in that order; junction bases with no gene match: 8. The CDR3 bases are TGTGCCAGCAGCTTAGCTCCCCCGGGACAGGGGCTCCAAGAGACCCAGTACTTC. Its protein is CASSLAPPGQGLQETQYF.

The CDR3 DNA reads as TGTGCCCGCAAGCTGACAGGGGAATTTAGGGAGACCCAGTACTTC. Translation gives CARKLTGEFRETQYF. The rearrangement joins TRBV6-9 to TRBJ2-5, with 8 bases that match TRBD1. This CDR3 comprises 15 residues. The trim removed 11 bases at V and 5 bases at J, leaving 16 bases unmatched. Germline loops: CDR1 MNHGY, CDR2 SVAAGI.

The chain uses TRBV30 and TRBJ2-2; 9 bases agree with TRBD1. After removal of 0 bases from V and 1 base from J, the junction contained 3 bases not matched to a gene. CDR1 and CDR2 (germline): GTSNPN, SVGIG (reference sequence). This CDR3 has 16 residues. The CDR3 sequence: CAWSVLGQGNTGELFF. The CDR3 DNA reads as TGTGCCTGGAGTGTACTGGGACAGGGGAACACCGGGGAGCTGTTTTTT.

The chain has TRBV7-9 and TRBJ1-1; D may be TRBD1 (5 bases). CDR1 SEHNR and CDR2 FQNEAQ come from the germline V gene (reference sequence). CDR3 length: 14 amino acids. V lost 0 bases and J lost 1, with 6 bases in between. Written as DNA, the CDR3 is TGTGCCAGCAGCTTAGCAGGGGCGAACACTGAAGCTTTCTTT. This translates into CASSLAGANTEAFF.

This clone is categorized as medium-sized. This chain links TRBV27 with TRBJ2-7; TRBD1 matches 8 bases. The CDR3 runs 14 residues. V was pared by 6 bases and J by 3 bases, with 7 bases of the junction left unmatched. In germline, CDR1 is MNHEY, CDR2 SMNVEV (reference sequence). In DNA, the CDR3 is TGTGCCAGCAGCCTCCAGGGGGCGAACTACGAGCAGTACTTC. Its protein product is CASSLQGANYEQYF.